This record looks at one T cell receptor (beta chain) sequence and its context. Trimming shortened V by 3 bases and J by 0 bases, and 12 bases separated the two germline ends. The CDR3 consists of 15 residues. Germline-derived CDR1 and CDR2 are SGDLS and YYNGEE. Assay used: immunoSEQ multiplex PCR; TCRdb lists only in-frame clones, some missing. The data hold more than 30,000 clones, with about 89% observed a single time. These data originate in a study of PD-L1 blockade in urothelial cancer. At the level of the study: Blood samples contained a median about 150,000 T cells.

Time point: peripheral blood 6 weeks after treatment start. Sequences were derived from PBMCs, sampled around atezolizumab (anti-PD-L1) treatment. The rearrangement uses TRBV9 and TRBJ2-5, with D perhaps TRBD2 (6 bases). The sequence was collected from an older man with urothelial cancer. CDR3 residues: CASSANSGYQETQYF. DNA for the CDR3: TGTGCCAGCAGCGCGAATAGCGGTTACCAAGAGACCCAGTACTTC. The variable domain in full, with the rest retrieved from reference TRBV9 and TRBJ2-5, is DSGVTQTPKHLITATGQRVTLRCSPRSGDLSVYWYQQSLDQGLQFLIQYYNGEERAKGNILERFSAQQFPDLHSELNLSSLELGDSALYFCASSANSGYQETQYFGPGTRLLVL.